A selection of T cell receptor beta chains follows, all from one sample in a study of cytomegalovirus exposure and HLA in healthy donors. Profiling relied on immunoSEQ multiplex PCR, and the TCRdb table lists in-frame clones only, not all of them. Of some 210,000 clones in the sample, approximately 87% were seen once. Sequencing input: PBMCs. These receptor sequences come from a young woman in good health and CMV-seronegative. CDR3s leave out the opening cysteine and the closing phenylalanine or tryptophan. A D gene is named only where the DNA matches it firmly. Clone size is stated in some rows and not others, as once, few, many or a class when expanded.

NA	TRBJ1-4	TRBV4-2	once	ASSRAETNEKLF
TRBD1	TRBJ1-5	TRBV30	NA	AWSGTGGRQPQH
NA	TRBJ1-5	TRBV2	NA	ASSSGVGQPQH
NA	TRBJ1-4	TRBV30	NA	AWRGPINEKLF
TRBD2	TRBJ2-4	TRBV2	NA	ASSFSGRAWGKNIQY
NA	TRBJ1-6	TRBV19	few	ASSIGGGGSPLH
TRBD1	TRBJ1-1	TRBV6-5	NA	ASSPRGQGSEAF
NA	TRBJ1-2	TRBV6-4	few	ASSAGPNYGYT
TRBD2	TRBJ2-7	TRBV27	NA	ASSSGTSGSYEQY
NA	TRBJ2-5	TRBV27	NA	ASRSREETQY
TRBD1	TRBJ2-5	TRBV5-1	NA	ASSPSRSSGTGKETQY
NA	TRBJ2-7	TRBV6-1	NA	ASSDPGFIHEQY
TRBD2	TRBJ2-1	TRBV7-6	NA	ASSLGLVRVNEQF
NA	TRBJ2-1	TRBV29-1	NA	SVEFADRTTYNEQF
NA	TRBJ1-1	TRBV6-5	NA	ASTPPGMNTEAF
NA	TRBJ1-1	TRBV2	NA	ASSEAGITEAF
NA	TRBJ2-7	TRBV5-8	NA	ASSFQGTYEQY
TRBD1	TRBJ2-7	TRBV9	NA	ASSDLSTGQGSTYEQY
TRBD1	TRBJ1-1	TRBV4-1	NA	ASSQADRTPLRNTEAF
NA	TRBJ1-1	TRBV5-6	NA	ASSPGQQNTEAF
TRBD1	TRBJ1-1	TRBV7-9	NA	ASSLTGAEAF
NA	TRBJ1-5	TRBV2	NA	ASKGNSNQPQH
TRBD2	TRBJ2-7	TRBV19	NA	ASSILGTRSYEQY
NA	TRBJ2-3	TRBV6-5	medium-sized	ASSTGPEADTQY
NA	TRBJ1-1	TRBV29-1	NA	STPVGVNTEAF
NA	TRBJ2-3	TRBV6-5	NA	ASSYRALGTDTQY
NA	TRBJ1-4	TRBV19	once	ASSREWGYEKLF
NA	TRBJ1-1	TRBV5-1	NA	ASSSNAGATNTEAF
NA	TRBJ2-2	TRBV29-1	NA	SVGLLTGELF
NA	TRBJ2-7	TRBV7-9	NA	ASSLVAATYEQY
NA	TRBJ1-2	TRBV30	NA	AWSPYSGVYGYT
TRBD1	TRBJ1-5	TRBV2	NA	ASSPGTGSGQPQH
NA	TRBJ1-5	TRBV19	NA	ASSIGKVHSNQPQH
TRBD1	TRBJ2-1	TRBV10-3	NA	ATEDRDNEQF
NA	TRBJ2-5	TRBV7-9	NA	ASTDIGAVQETQY
NA	TRBJ1-2	TRBV29-1	NA	SVGPANYGYT
NA	TRBJ1-1	TRBV13	NA	ASSSDSNTEAF
TRBD1	TRBJ1-1	TRBV5-6	NA	ASSLTGAPTEAF
NA	TRBJ2-2	TRBV5-1	NA	ASSVVAGELF
NA	TRBJ1-5	TRBV5-6	NA	ASSLGVHNQPQH
TRBD2	TRBJ2-3	TRBV6-1	NA	ASSELAGTQY
NA	TRBJ2-3	TRBV5-1	NA	ASRGTDTQY
NA	TRBJ2-1	TRBV6-5	NA	ASSRGLAGDNEQF
NA	TRBJ2-5	TRBV28	NA	ASSTRVETQY
NA	TRBJ2-1	TRBV28	NA	ASSFRAYGDLEQF
NA	TRBJ2-5	TRBV5-1	NA	ASSHYGGQETQY
TRBD2	TRBJ2-1	TRBV9	NA	ASSIGGNSYEQF
NA	TRBJ2-2	TRBV19	NA	ASRMGPGELF
NA	TRBJ1-5	TRBV28	NA	ASSLTGPHQPQH
NA	TRBJ1-6	TRBV14	NA	ASGSHRTGGALH
TRBD1	TRBJ1-2	TRBV2	NA	ASSEGQGGYGYT